This T cell receptor beta chain was sequenced during a study of T cell repertoires in cytomegalovirus infection. At the level of the study: From public TCR beta signatures came an indication of both CMV infection and matching HLA type.

The germline gives CDR1 LNHDA, CDR2 SQIVND (reference sequence). With V trimmed by 4 bases and J by 5 bases, 7 bases remained unmatched. The length of the CDR3 is 14 residues. TCRdb processed the reads anew with MiXCR; each CDR3 protein has one entry. The sample gives approximately 400,000 distinct CDR3 sequences, 25% to 40% of which show up once; around 13% is in the top ten. Sequences were obtained from PBMCs. The chain carries TRBV19 and TRBJ2-5; 7 nucleotides align to TRBD1. This receptor was taken from a human donor in good health (CMV status not recorded). Some clones in this sample may be carry-over from other donors' samples. This CDR3 is CASSTTGQQETQYF. Here the CDR3 DNA reads TGTGCCAGTAGTACAACGGGACAGCAGGAGACCCAGTACTTC.